This entry features one T cell receptor beta chain sequence. The antigen is undetermined. The data were taken from a study of T cells in localized non-small cell lung cancer. V lost 7 bases and J lost 1, with 13 bases in between. Germline CDR1 reads SEHNR; CDR2 reads FQNEAQ (reference sequence). The CDR3 loop spans 15 amino acids. Study-wide results and caveats: Only one tumor region was sequenced, so heterogeneity remains possible. Greater T cell density in blood accompanied longer overall survival. Adjacent lung exhibited a median of about 56 among the 100 most abundant tumor clones.

TCRdb's copy holds only in-frame clones and misses some; the assay was immunoSEQ multiplex PCR. The sample consists of about 48,000 clones, about 72% of them appearing once. The source is a man between 40 and 69 years old with stage I squamous cell lung carcinoma. The chain couples TRBV7-9 to TRBJ2-2, with a possible D match to TRBD2 (5 bases). This sample comprised peripheral blood, obtained before any cancer treatment. The CDR3 region has the DNA TGTGCCAGCACCGAACTTCGGGGGAACACCGGGGAGCTGTTTTTT. It translates to CASTELRGNTGELFF.